The clone carrying this T cell receptor beta chain was found a few times. Regarding treatment: randomized to nivolumab then ipilimumab (arm A) or the reverse (arm B). DNA-damaging chemotherapy had not been given to any patient beforehand. Assay: immunoSEQ multiplex PCR; the TCRdb copy retains only in-frame clones and omits some. Of more than 10,000 clones detected, less than 30% appear once; the ten largest clones hold around 26%. The germline V gene encodes CDR1 SGDLS and CDR2 YYNGEE. The V end was cut by 8 bases, the J end by 5 bases, with 14 bases between. This CDR3 spans 13 amino acids. These data originate in a study of sequential checkpoint blockade in melanoma. Study background: Each arm's sequence ended with maintenance nivolumab. TCRβ was sequenced from DNA of 91 pretreatment tumors.

This clonotype was sampled from a human donor with melanoma. The rearrangement joins TRBV9 to TRBJ1-5; possibly TRBD1 for D (5 bases). The sequencing here drew on tumor tissue (inferred from file names), taken from a patient given nivolumab and ipilimumab in sequence. The CDR3 is CASVRGLHQPQHF. CDR3 nucleotides: TGTGCCAGTGTCCGGGGCCTTCATCAGCCCCAGCATTTT.